A single T cell receptor (beta chain) is shown here with its context. This record comes from a study of blood T cell repertoires in COVID-19. About the study: Italy, Spain and the United States were the sources of the convalescent and acute COVID-19 samples. From T cells, B-cell-depleted T cells, or PBMCs came the material, which was cDNA or gDNA.

The data were produced by immunoSEQ multiplex PCR, yet TCRdb's version contains in-frame clones alone and is incomplete. The data show about 270,000 clones, with less than 85% seen just once and about 3% held by the top ten. The CDR3 is made up of 18 amino acids. The germline V gene encodes CDR1 ENHRY and CDR2 SYGVKD. J gave up 0 bases and V 7 bases, and 13 bases lay outside the gene matches. The genes are TRBV10-3 and TRBJ2-3; 10 bases align to TRBD1. This TCR came from a woman aged 18-29 years with acute or convalescent COVID-19. Sequenced input: peripheral blood. CDR3 loop: CAITRQGAPRSSTDTQYF. CDR3 bases: TGTGCCATCACCCGACAGGGGGCTCCTCGTTCTAGCACAGATACGCAGTATTTT.